The source of this T cell receptor (beta chain) is a study of T cell responses to AZD1222 COVID-19 vaccine. Study at large: Some second doses came at about 4 weeks and others at about 12 weeks; these were pooled. Regarding the study as a whole: Spike was spanned by vaccine-associated CD4 TCRs, with dominance at 160-218 and 743-854. Seropositive status at baseline applied to only a handful of AZD1222 recipients. Donors were largely white British and mainly female; clonal diversity was possibly underestimated.

As to this clone: What it recognizes is unknown.

TCRdb keeps only in-frame clones here, not all; method: immunoSEQ multiplex PCR. The table has roughly 180,000 clones, approximately 86% seen once. This CDR3 region has 15 residues. The germline gives CDR1 MDHEN, CDR2 SYDVKM. V gave up 2 bases and J gave up 0 bases, with 10 bases separating them. This TCR was recovered from an adult in good health. Specimen: peripheral blood, collected on day 0 of AZD1222 vaccination. The J gene is TRBJ2-5, the V gene TRBV28; D call uncertain. The CDR3 DNA is TGTGCCAGCAGTTTAATGGCAGGTTACCAAGAGACCCAGTACTTC. Translated, it gives CASSLMAGYQETQYF.